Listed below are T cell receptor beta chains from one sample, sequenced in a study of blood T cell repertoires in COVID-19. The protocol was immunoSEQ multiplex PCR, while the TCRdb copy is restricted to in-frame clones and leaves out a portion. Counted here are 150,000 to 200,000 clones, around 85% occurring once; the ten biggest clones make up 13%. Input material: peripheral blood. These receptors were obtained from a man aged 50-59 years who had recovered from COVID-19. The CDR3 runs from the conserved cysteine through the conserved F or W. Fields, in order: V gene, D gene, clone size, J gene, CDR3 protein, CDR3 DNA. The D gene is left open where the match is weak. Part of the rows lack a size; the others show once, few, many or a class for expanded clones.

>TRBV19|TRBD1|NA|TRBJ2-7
CASSERDRLYEQYF
TGTGCCAGTAGTGAGAGGGACAGACTCTACGAGCAGTACTTC
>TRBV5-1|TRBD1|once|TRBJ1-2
CASNQGQQNYGYTF
TGCGCCAGCAATCAGGGACAGCAGAACTATGGCTACACCTTC
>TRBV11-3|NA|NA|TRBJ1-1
CASSLGDTTEAFF
TGTGCCAGCAGCCTGGGGGACACTACTGAAGCTTTCTTT
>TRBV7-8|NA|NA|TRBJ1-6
CASSLGSRVNSPLHF
TGTGCCAGCAGCTTAGGGAGCAGGGTTAATTCACCCCTCCACTTT
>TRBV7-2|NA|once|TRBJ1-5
CASSSDQGWGNQPQHF
TGTGCCAGCAGCTCAGATCAGGGGTGGGGCAATCAGCCCCAGCATTTT
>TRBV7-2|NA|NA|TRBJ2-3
CASSHTTSTDTQYF
TGTGCCAGCAGCCACACAACGAGCACAGATACGCAGTATTTT
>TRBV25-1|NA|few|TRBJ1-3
CASSESSLRSGNTIYF
TGTGCCAGCAGTGAAAGCTCCCTCCGGTCTGGAAACACCATATATTTT
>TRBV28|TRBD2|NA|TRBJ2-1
CASSRLGLAGGTLSSYNEQFF
TGTGCCAGCAGTCGATTGGGACTAGCGGGAGGAACTCTGAGCTCCTACAATGAGCAGTTCTTC
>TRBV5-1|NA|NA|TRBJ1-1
CASSKRTDKNTEAFF
TGCGCCAGCAGCAAAAGGACAGACAAGAACACTGAAGCTTTCTTT
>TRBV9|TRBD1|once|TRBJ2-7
CAPGQGSYEQYF
TGTGCCCCAGGACAGGGATCCTACGAGCAGTACTTC
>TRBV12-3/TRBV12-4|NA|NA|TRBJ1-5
CATQVGGNQPQHF
TGTGCCACACAGGTCGGTGGCAATCAGCCCCAGCATTTT
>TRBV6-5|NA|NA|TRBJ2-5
CATQGWQAETQYF
TGTGCCACTCAAGGTTGGCAGGCAGAGACCCAGTACTTC
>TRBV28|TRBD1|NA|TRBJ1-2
CASSPPDRPEYGYTF
TGTGCCAGCAGTCCGCCGGACAGGCCAGAATATGGCTACACCTTC
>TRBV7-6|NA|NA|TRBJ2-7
CASSPLQGSSYEQYF
TGTGCCAGCAGCCCCCTCCAGGGTAGCTCCTACGAGCAGTACTTC
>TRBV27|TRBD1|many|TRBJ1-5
CASRTQGALQPQHF
TGTGCCAGCAGAACGCAGGGGGCCCTTCAGCCCCAGCATTTT
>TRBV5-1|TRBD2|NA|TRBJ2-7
CASSLGLAGWYEQYF
TGCGCCAGCAGCTTAGGCCTAGCGGGGTGGTACGAGCAGTACTTC
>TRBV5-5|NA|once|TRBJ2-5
CASSLLQDQETQYF
TGTGCCAGCAGCTTGCTCCAGGATCAAGAGACCCAGTACTTC
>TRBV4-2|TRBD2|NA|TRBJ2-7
CASSPGLADTRWYF
TGTGCCAGCAGTCCGGGACTAGCGGACACCCGCTGGTACTTC
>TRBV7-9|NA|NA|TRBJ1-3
CASSLEGVSGNTIYF
TGTGCCAGCAGCTTGGAAGGGGTCTCTGGAAACACCATATATTTT
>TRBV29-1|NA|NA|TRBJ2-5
CSGGAGVGETQYF
TGCAGCGGGGGGGCGGGAGTAGGAGAGACCCAGTACTTC
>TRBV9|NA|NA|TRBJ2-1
CASSPEQGSNEQFF
TGTGCCAGCAGCCCGGAACAGGGTTCAAATGAGCAGTTCTTC
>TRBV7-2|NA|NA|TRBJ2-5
CASSPQGGETQYF
TGTGCCAGCAGCCCACAGGGCGGGGAGACCCAGTACTTC
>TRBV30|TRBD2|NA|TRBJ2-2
CAWGPGLAAGELFF
TGTGCCTGGGGCCCCGGACTAGCGGCCGGGGAGCTGTTTTTT
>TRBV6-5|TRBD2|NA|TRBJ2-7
CASSYAGGYEQYF
TGTGCCAGCAGTTACGCGGGAGGCTACGAGCAGTACTTC
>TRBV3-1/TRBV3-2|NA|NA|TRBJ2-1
CASSRDLILNEQFF
TGTGCCAGCAGCCGGGACTTAATACTCAATGAGCAGTTCTTC